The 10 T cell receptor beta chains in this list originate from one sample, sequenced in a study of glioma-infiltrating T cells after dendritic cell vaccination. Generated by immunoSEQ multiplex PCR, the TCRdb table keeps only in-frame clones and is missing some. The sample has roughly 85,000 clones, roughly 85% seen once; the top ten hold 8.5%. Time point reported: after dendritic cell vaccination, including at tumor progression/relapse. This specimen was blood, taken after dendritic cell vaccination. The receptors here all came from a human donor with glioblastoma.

Here the CDR3 DNA reads TGTGCCTGGGGGAGGGATAGCGGGAGGGCTACGGGAACCGGGGAGCTGTTTTTT. Its translation is CAWGRDSGRATGTGELFF. The V gene is TRBV30, the J gene TRBJ2-2; TRBD2 agrees at 11 bases. Germline loops: CDR1 GTSNPN, CDR2 SVGIG (reference sequence). The trim removed 5 bases at V and 5 bases at J, leaving 16 bases unmatched. The CDR3 length is 18 residues.

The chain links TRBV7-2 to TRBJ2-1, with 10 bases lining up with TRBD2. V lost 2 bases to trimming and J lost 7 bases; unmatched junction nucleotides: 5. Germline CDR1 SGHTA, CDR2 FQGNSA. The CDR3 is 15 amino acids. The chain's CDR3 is CASSLQRGGWNEQFF. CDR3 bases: TGTGCCAGCAGCTTACAGCGGGGGGGCTGGAATGAGCAGTTCTTC.

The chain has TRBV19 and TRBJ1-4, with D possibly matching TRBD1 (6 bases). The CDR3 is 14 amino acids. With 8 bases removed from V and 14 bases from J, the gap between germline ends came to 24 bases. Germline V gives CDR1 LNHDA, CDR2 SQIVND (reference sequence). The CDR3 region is CASADTGPRGKLFF. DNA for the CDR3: TGTGCCAGTGCTGACACAGGGCCGAGGGGAAAGCTGTTTTTT.

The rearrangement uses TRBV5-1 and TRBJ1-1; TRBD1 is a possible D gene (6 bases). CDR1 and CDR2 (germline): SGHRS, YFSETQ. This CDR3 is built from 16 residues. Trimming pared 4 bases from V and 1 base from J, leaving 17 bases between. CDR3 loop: CASSVTPGAANTEAFF. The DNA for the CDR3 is TGCGCCAGCAGCGTGACCCCAGGGGCGGCGAACACTGAAGCTTTCTTT.

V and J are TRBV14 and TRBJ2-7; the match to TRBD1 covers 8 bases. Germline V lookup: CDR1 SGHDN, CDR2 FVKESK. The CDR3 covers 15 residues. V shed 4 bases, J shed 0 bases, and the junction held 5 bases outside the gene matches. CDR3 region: CASSRGQGASYEQYF. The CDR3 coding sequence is TGTGCCAGCAGCCGCGGGCAGGGGGCCTCCTACGAGCAGTACTTC.

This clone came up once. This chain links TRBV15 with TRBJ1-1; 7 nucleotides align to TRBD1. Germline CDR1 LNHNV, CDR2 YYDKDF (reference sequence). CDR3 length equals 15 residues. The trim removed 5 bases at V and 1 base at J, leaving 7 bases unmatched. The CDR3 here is CATSLTGIENTEAFF. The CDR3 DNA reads TGTGCCACCAGCCTGACAGGGATTGAGAACACTGAAGCTTTCTTT.

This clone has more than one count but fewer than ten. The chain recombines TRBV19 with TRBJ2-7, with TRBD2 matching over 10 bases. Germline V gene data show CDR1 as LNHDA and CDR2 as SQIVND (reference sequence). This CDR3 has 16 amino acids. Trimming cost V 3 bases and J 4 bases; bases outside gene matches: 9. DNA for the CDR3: TGTGCCAGTAGTATGGCCTTAGCGGGAGGTATGTACGAGCAGTACTTC. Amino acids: CASSMALAGGMYEQYF.

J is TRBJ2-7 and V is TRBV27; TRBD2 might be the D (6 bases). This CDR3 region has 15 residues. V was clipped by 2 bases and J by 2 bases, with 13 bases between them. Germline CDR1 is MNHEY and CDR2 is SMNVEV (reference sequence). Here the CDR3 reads CASSLNGGTTYEQYF. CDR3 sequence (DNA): TGTGCCAGCAGTTTAAATGGCGGGACCACCTACGAGCAGTACTTC.

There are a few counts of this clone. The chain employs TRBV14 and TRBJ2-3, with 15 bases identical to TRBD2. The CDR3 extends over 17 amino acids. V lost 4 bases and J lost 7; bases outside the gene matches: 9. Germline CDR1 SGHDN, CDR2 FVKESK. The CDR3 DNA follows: TGTGCCAGCAGCCCGGGAGGACTAGCGGGGGGGCGAAATACGCAGTATTTT. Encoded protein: CASSPGGLAGGRNTQYF.

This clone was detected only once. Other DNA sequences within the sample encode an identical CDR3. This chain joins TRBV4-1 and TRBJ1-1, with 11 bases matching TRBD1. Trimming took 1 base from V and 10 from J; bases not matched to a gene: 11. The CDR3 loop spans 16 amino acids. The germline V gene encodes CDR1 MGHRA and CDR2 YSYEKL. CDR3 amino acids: CASSQAPGQGEVRAFF. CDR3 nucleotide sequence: TGCGCCAGCAGCCAAGCCCCGGGACAGGGGGAGGTAAGAGCTTTCTTT.